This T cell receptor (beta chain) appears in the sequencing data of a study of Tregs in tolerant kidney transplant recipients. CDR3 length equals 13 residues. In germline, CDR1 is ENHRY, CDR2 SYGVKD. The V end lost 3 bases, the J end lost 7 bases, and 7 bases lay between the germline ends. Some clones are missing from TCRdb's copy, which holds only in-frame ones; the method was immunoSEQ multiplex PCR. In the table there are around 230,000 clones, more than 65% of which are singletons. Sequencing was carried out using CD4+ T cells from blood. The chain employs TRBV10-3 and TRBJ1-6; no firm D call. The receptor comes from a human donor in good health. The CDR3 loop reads CAISDISNSPLHF. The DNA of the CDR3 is TGTGCCATCAGTGACATATCGAATTCACCCCTCCACTTT.